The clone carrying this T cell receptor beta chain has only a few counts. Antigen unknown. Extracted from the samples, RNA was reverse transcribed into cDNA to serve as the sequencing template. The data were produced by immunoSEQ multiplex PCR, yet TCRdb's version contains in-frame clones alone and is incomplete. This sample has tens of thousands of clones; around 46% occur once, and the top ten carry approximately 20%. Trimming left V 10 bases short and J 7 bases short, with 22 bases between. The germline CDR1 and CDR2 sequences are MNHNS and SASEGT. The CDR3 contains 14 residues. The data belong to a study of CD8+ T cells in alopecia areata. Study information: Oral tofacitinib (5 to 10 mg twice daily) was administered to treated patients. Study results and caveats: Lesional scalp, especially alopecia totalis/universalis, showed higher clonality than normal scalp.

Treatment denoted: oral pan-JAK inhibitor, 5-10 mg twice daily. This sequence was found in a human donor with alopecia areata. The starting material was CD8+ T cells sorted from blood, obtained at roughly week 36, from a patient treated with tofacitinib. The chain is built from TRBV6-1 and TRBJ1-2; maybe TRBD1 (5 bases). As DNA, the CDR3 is TGTGCCACCGACCGTTCCGGAGCTGGGGGTGGCTACACCTTC. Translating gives CATDRSGAGGGYTF.